The entry that follows covers one T cell receptor (beta chain) sequence. The antigen is not known. A much larger clonotype is one base distant, so this may be a read error. These data are taken from a study of T cell repertoires in cytomegalovirus infection. General observations from the study: The response measured ex vivo was dominated by TCR beta clonotypes (HLA-C-restricted and CMV-specific).

TCRdb used MiXCR to reprocess the reads, holding one entry per CDR3 protein. The repertoire includes around 530,000 distinct CDR3 sequences, 15% to 20% of them detected once, and about 24% sits in the top ten. The receptor was isolated from a human donor in good health (CMV status not recorded). Some clones in this sample may be carry-over from other donors' samples. Sequenced material: CD8+ T cells from PBMCs.

The CDR3 here is CASSIPPDGSKLEAFF. The CDR3, as DNA: TGTGCCAGTAGTATCCCCCCTGACGGCTCAAAACTGGAAGCTTTCTTT. This chain uses TRBV19 with TRBJ1-1; D is unresolved. Per germline, CDR1 LNHDA and CDR2 SQIVND (reference sequence). The V and J ends lost 3 bases and 8 bases respectively, with 22 bases between them. This CDR3 spans 16 amino acids.